This T cell receptor beta chain was documented in a study of blood T cells in healthy people across ages. Many counts were recorded for this clonotype. CDR3 length: 13 residues. Between the trimmed V and J ends, which lost 5 bases and 10 bases, there was a span of 17 bases. Alongside a J-beta primer mix, a sample-barcoded 5' primer served in a second PCR lasting roughly 7 to 11 cycles. TCRdb redid the calling of the 5' RACE reads with MiXCR, one entry per CDR3 protein. Of 1.5 million to 2 million distinct CDR3 sequences detected, around 48% appear once; the ten largest clones hold less than 2.5%. The material sequenced was blood. The rearrangement links TRBV12-3 or TRBV12-4 to TRBJ1-2; perhaps TRBD1 as D (6 bases). The source is a woman aged 40 to 49 in good health. CDR3 sequence (DNA): TGTGCCAGCAGTGGACGGGACATTTCTGCCTACACCTTC. Translating it yields CASSGRDISAYTF.